A selection of T cell receptor beta chains follows, all from one sample in a study of graft-versus-host responses after intestinal transplantation. TCRdb keeps only in-frame clones here, not all; method: immunoSEQ multiplex PCR. The data contain 40,000 or so clones, 85% to 90% of them singletons. The input for sequencing was PBMCs, taken around 270 days after transplant. These receptors were taken from a human patient who received an intestinal transplant, so some T cells may come from the graft donor. CDR3s include the opening cysteine and the closing phenylalanine or tryptophan. The D gene is left open where the match is weak. The size entry is marked missing in some rows and otherwise reads once, few, many or a size class.

V gene: TRBV5-1
D gene: TRBD1
J gene: TRBJ2-6
clone size: NA
CDR3 DNA: TGCGCCAGCGATTCCGGGACAGGACCCTGTAGGGCCAACGTCCTGACTTTC
CDR3 protein: CASDSGTGPCRANVLTF

V gene: TRBV11-3
D gene: TRBD1
J gene: TRBJ2-7
clone size: NA
CDR3 DNA: TGTGCCAGCAGCTTAGAATGGGACAGGGGCTACGAGCAGTACTTC
CDR3 protein: CASSLEWDRGYEQYF

V gene: TRBV6-6
D gene: TRBD1
J gene: TRBJ1-4
clone size: NA
CDR3 DNA: TGTGCCAGCAGTTACGGGGGGACAGCCGATAAACTGTTTTTT
CDR3 protein: CASSYGGTADKLFF

V gene: TRBV10-3
D gene: TRBD1
J gene: TRBJ2-1
clone size: NA
CDR3 DNA: TGTGCCATCAGCCGGGACAGGATGATCAGCTCCTACAATGAGCAGTTCTTC
CDR3 protein: CAISRDRMISSYNEQFF

V gene: TRBV9
D gene: TRBD2
J gene: TRBJ2-5
clone size: NA
CDR3 DNA: TGTGCCAGCAGCCGTCAGGGAGGGGGACTAGTTGAGACCCAGTACTTC
CDR3 protein: CASSRQGGGLVETQYF

V gene: TRBV19
D gene: NA
J gene: TRBJ2-5
clone size: NA
CDR3 DNA: TGTGCCAGTAGCCCAGGGGGGGGAGAGACCCAGTACTTC
CDR3 protein: CASSPGGGETQYF

V gene: TRBV27
D gene: NA
J gene: TRBJ1-2
clone size: NA
CDR3 DNA: TGTGCCAGCAGTTCCGCCTTGACAGGACCCACTAACTATGGCTACACCTTC
CDR3 protein: CASSSALTGPTNYGYTF

V gene: TRBV14
D gene: NA
J gene: TRBJ2-7
clone size: few
CDR3 DNA: TGTGCCAGCAGCCAAGAATCCCGGGGGCCCGCTTTTGACGAGCAGTACTTC
CDR3 protein: CASSQESRGPAFDEQYF

V gene: TRBV21-1
D gene: NA
J gene: TRBJ1-2
clone size: NA
CDR3 DNA: TGTGCCAGCATGCGAGAAGGGCAGGGAGGCGGCTACACCTTC
CDR3 protein: CASMREGQGGGYTF

V gene: TRBV27
D gene: NA
J gene: TRBJ2-7
clone size: NA
CDR3 DNA: TGTGCCAGCAGTTTATCGCAGGTTACCTCCTACGAGCAGTACTTC
CDR3 protein: CASSLSQVTSYEQYF

V gene: TRBV29-1
D gene: TRBD2
J gene: TRBJ2-3
clone size: NA
CDR3 DNA: TGCAGCGTCATCATAGCGGGGGGTCCAGCAGATACGCAGTATTTT
CDR3 protein: CSVIIAGGPADTQYF

V gene: TRBV5-6
D gene: TRBD1
J gene: TRBJ2-7
clone size: NA
CDR3 DNA: TGTGCCAGCAGCTTGAGGGGACAGGGTTTCGAGCAGTACTTC
CDR3 protein: CASSLRGQGFEQYF

V gene: TRBV19
D gene: TRBD2
J gene: TRBJ2-3
clone size: NA
CDR3 DNA: TGTGCCAGTCGGGGGGGGTTCACAGATACGCAGTATTTT
CDR3 protein: CASRGGFTDTQYF

V gene: TRBV30
D gene: TRBD1
J gene: TRBJ1-2
clone size: NA
CDR3 DNA: TGTGCCTGGACCGGGACAGGGATTGGCTACACCTTC
CDR3 protein: CAWTGTGIGYTF

V gene: TRBV6-5
D gene: NA
J gene: TRBJ1-5
clone size: once
CDR3 DNA: TGTGCCAGCAGTCCTTCCGGGGGGGTCGGGCAGCCCCAGCATTTT
CDR3 protein: CASSPSGGVGQPQHF

V gene: TRBV6-6
D gene: NA
J gene: TRBJ2-1
clone size: NA
CDR3 DNA: TGTGCCAGCAGTTACGGCAGGGTGGATGAGCAGTTCTTC
CDR3 protein: CASSYGRVDEQFF

V gene: TRBV12-5
D gene: NA
J gene: TRBJ1-1
clone size: NA
CDR3 DNA: TGTGCTAGTGGTCAGGGTAACACTGAAGCTTTCTTT
CDR3 protein: CASGQGNTEAFF

V gene: TRBV6-6
D gene: TRBD1
J gene: TRBJ1-5
clone size: NA
CDR3 DNA: TGTGCCAGCAGTTACCGACAGGGAAATCAGCCCCAGCATTTT
CDR3 protein: CASSYRQGNQPQHF

V gene: TRBV4-1
D gene: NA
J gene: TRBJ2-2
clone size: NA
CDR3 DNA: TGCGCCAGCAGCAGAAACAGGGAAATCACCGGGGAGCTGTTTTTT
CDR3 protein: CASSRNREITGELFF

V gene: TRBV4-1
D gene: NA
J gene: TRBJ2-7
clone size: NA
CDR3 DNA: TGCGCCAGCAGCCAGGGTGCGGTACCTACCTACGAGCAGTACTTC
CDR3 protein: CASSQGAVPTYEQYF

V gene: TRBV5-1
D gene: NA
J gene: TRBJ2-2
clone size: NA
CDR3 DNA: TGCGCCAGCAGCTTGGCTGGCGCCACCGGGGAGCTGTTTTTT
CDR3 protein: CASSLAGATGELFF

V gene: TRBV7-9
D gene: NA
J gene: TRBJ1-4
clone size: NA
CDR3 DNA: TGTGCCAGCAGCTTACGTACCTGGACTGAGAATGAAAAACTGTTTTTT
CDR3 protein: CASSLRTWTENEKLFF

V gene: TRBV15
D gene: NA
J gene: TRBJ1-4
clone size: NA
CDR3 DNA: TGTGCCACCAGCCTTTCCCCGGATGAAAAACTGTTTTTT
CDR3 protein: CATSLSPDEKLFF

V gene: TRBV4-1
D gene: NA
J gene: TRBJ1-1
clone size: NA
CDR3 DNA: TGCGCCAGCAGCCATGTCGACCGGGAAGCTTTCTTT
CDR3 protein: CASSHVDREAFF

V gene: TRBV14
D gene: NA
J gene: TRBJ1-2
clone size: NA
CDR3 DNA: TGTGCCAGCAGCCATGGGCCGCCGGCCTACGGCTACACCTTC
CDR3 protein: CASSHGPPAYGYTF

V gene: TRBV5-1
D gene: NA
J gene: TRBJ2-5
clone size: NA
CDR3 DNA: TGCGCCAGCAGCACAGGGGGGACTATCCAAGAGACCCAGTACTTC
CDR3 protein: CASSTGGTIQETQYF

V gene: TRBV19
D gene: NA
J gene: TRBJ1-5
clone size: NA
CDR3 DNA: TGTGCCAGTAGTATAGAAGGCGCGCGAGCCCAGCATTTT
CDR3 protein: CASSIEGARAQHF

V gene: TRBV18
D gene: NA
J gene: TRBJ2-7
clone size: NA
CDR3 DNA: TGTGCCAGCTCGAGGGAGGGGGGAGCCTCACGCGAGCAGTACTTC
CDR3 protein: CASSREGGASREQYF

V gene: TRBV5-1
D gene: TRBD2
J gene: TRBJ2-1
clone size: NA
CDR3 DNA: TGCGCCAGCAGCTTGGCGGCGGGACTAGCGGGGAACAATGAGCAGTTCTTC
CDR3 protein: CASSLAAGLAGNNEQFF

V gene: TRBV5-1
D gene: NA
J gene: TRBJ1-3
clone size: NA
CDR3 DNA: TGCGCCAGCAGACAGGGAGATGGAAACACCATATATTTT
CDR3 protein: CASRQGDGNTIYF

V gene: TRBV7-9
D gene: NA
J gene: TRBJ2-7
clone size: NA
CDR3 DNA: TGTGCCAGCAGCTTAGGGACAGCCAACTACGAGCAGTACTTC
CDR3 protein: CASSLGTANYEQYF

V gene: TRBV6-5
D gene: NA
J gene: TRBJ2-5
clone size: NA
CDR3 DNA: TGTGCCAGCAGATACCGCCTAGGACGACAAGAGACCCAGTACTTC
CDR3 protein: CASRYRLGRQETQYF

V gene: TRBV5-6
D gene: NA
J gene: TRBJ1-6
clone size: NA
CDR3 DNA: TGTGCCAGCAGCCAAACGGATGTTCCCCTCCACTTT
CDR3 protein: CASSQTDVPLHF

V gene: TRBV30
D gene: NA
J gene: TRBJ1-6
clone size: few
CDR3 DNA: TGTGCCTGGAGTCGCCTGGGGACCGTTACTGCGGGGGCCTATAATTCACCCCTCCACTTT
CDR3 protein: CAWSRLGTVTAGAYNSPLHF

V gene: TRBV5-6
D gene: TRBD2
J gene: TRBJ2-3
clone size: NA
CDR3 DNA: TGTGCCAGCAGCTTGTGGACTAGCGGGGGCCGCACAGATACGCAGTATTTT
CDR3 protein: CASSLWTSGGRTDTQYF

V gene: TRBV5-4
D gene: NA
J gene: TRBJ2-7
clone size: NA
CDR3 DNA: TGTGCCAGCAGCTTGGATCGGCAGGTCTACGGCGAGCAGTACTTC
CDR3 protein: CASSLDRQVYGEQYF

V gene: TRBV19
D gene: TRBD1
J gene: TRBJ1-5
clone size: few
CDR3 DNA: TGTGCCAGTAATCATTGGGGAGGGACAGGGGGCGTCCAGCCCCAGCATTTT
CDR3 protein: CASNHWGGTGGVQPQHF

V gene: TRBV18
D gene: NA
J gene: TRBJ1-1
clone size: NA
CDR3 DNA: TGTGCCAGCTCACCCCGCGAGGAAGGTATCGCTGAAGCTTTCTTT
CDR3 protein: CASSPREEGIAEAFF

V gene: TRBV5-6
D gene: NA
J gene: TRBJ2-7
clone size: NA
CDR3 DNA: TGTGCCAGCAGCTTAAAGGGGGTCTCCTACGAGCAGTACTTC
CDR3 protein: CASSLKGVSYEQYF

V gene: TRBV6-5
D gene: TRBD1
J gene: TRBJ2-2
clone size: NA
CDR3 DNA: TGTGCCAGCAGTCGGGACAGGAACACCGGGGAGCTGTTTTTT
CDR3 protein: CASSRDRNTGELFF

V gene: TRBV19
D gene: NA
J gene: TRBJ2-7
clone size: NA
CDR3 DNA: TGTGCCAGTAGTACCGACATCTCGGGCGACGAGCAGTACTTC
CDR3 protein: CASSTDISGDEQYF

V gene: TRBV2
D gene: TRBD2
J gene: TRBJ2-1
clone size: few
CDR3 DNA: TGTGCCAGCACCACTAGCGGGGGGGCCCTTGAGCAGTTCTTC
CDR3 protein: CASTTSGGALEQFF

V gene: TRBV4-1
D gene: TRBD1
J gene: TRBJ2-2
clone size: NA
CDR3 DNA: TGCGCCAGCAGTCGAGAACAGGGGGCAGGCACCGGGGAGCTGTTTTTT
CDR3 protein: CASSREQGAGTGELFF

V gene: TRBV29-1
D gene: NA
J gene: TRBJ1-5
clone size: NA
CDR3 DNA: TGCAGCGTAGGAGATCAGCCCCAGCATTTT
CDR3 protein: CSVGDQPQHF

V gene: TRBV10-3
D gene: NA
J gene: TRBJ2-4
clone size: NA
CDR3 DNA: TGTGCCATCAGTGAGCAGGAAGGGGGAGCCAAAAACATTCAGTACTTC
CDR3 protein: CAISEQEGGAKNIQYF

V gene: TRBV2
D gene: TRBD1
J gene: TRBJ1-4
clone size: few
CDR3 DNA: TGTGCCAGCAAAGCTCAGGGGGGGGGAGAAAAACTGTTTTTT
CDR3 protein: CASKAQGGGEKLFF

V gene: TRBV9
D gene: NA
J gene: TRBJ1-1
clone size: NA
CDR3 DNA: TGTGCCAGCAGCGTAGCGGCCGGGCGGAACACTGAAGCTTTCTTT
CDR3 protein: CASSVAAGRNTEAFF

V gene: TRBV11-2
D gene: TRBD2
J gene: TRBJ2-1
clone size: NA
CDR3 DNA: TGTGCCAGCAGCTTGAGCGGGGGGGCCTACAATGAGCAGTTCTTC
CDR3 protein: CASSLSGGAYNEQFF